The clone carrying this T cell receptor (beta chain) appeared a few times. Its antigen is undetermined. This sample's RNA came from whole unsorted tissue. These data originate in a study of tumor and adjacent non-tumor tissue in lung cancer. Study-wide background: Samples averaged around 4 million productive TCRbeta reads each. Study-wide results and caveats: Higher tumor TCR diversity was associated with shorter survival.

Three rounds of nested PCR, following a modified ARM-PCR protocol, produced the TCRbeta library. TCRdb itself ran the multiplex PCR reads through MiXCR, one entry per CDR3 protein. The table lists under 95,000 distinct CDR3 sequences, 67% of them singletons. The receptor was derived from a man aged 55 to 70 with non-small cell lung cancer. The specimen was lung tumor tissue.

The CDR3 nucleotides are TGCAGTGCTAGGGGAAGCGGAGGCTACCTGGAGACCCAGTACTTC. This codes for CSARGSGGYLETQYF. The chain employs TRBV20-1 and TRBJ2-5; D is possibly TRBD2 (5 bases). V lost 3 bases and J lost 5, with 19 bases in between. CDR3 size: 15 residues. Germline-derived CDR1 and CDR2 are DFQATT and SNEGSKA (reference sequence).